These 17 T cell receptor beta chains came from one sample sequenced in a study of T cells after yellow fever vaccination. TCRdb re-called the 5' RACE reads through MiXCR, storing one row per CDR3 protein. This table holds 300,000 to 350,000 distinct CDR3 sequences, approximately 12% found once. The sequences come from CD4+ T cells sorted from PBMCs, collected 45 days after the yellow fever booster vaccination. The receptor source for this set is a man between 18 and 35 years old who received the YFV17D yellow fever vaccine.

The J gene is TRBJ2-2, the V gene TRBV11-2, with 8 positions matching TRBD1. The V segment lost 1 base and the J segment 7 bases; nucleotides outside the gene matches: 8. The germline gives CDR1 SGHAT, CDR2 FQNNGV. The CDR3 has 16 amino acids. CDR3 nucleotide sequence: TGTGCCAGCAGCTTAGGGGCAGGGGGCGTCGTCGGGGAGCTGTTTTTT. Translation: CASSLGAGGVVGELFF.

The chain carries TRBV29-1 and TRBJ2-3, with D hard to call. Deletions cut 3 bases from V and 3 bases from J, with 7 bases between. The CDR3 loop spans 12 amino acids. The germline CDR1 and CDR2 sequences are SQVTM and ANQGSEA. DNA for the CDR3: TGCAGCGTTGATCGTGGGACAGATACGCAGTATTTT. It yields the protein CSVDRGTDTQYF.

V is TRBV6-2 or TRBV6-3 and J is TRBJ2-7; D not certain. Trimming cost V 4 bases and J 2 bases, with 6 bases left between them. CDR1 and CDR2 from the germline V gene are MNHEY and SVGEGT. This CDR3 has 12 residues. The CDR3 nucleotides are TGTGCCAGCAGTTTCCATCCCTACGAGCAGTACGTC. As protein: CASSFHPYEQYV.

CDR3 loop: CSARDLLRTASQMDEQFF. In DNA, the CDR3 is TGCAGTGCTAGAGATCTTTTAAGGACAGCGTCCCAAATGGATGAGCAGTTCTTC. This chain links TRBV20-1 with TRBJ2-1, with D possibly TRBD1 on 6 matching bases. CDR3 size: 18 residues. V was shortened by 0 bases and J by 8 bases, with 26 bases between the two germline ends. The germline V gene encodes CDR1 DFQATT and CDR2 SNEGSKA (reference sequence).

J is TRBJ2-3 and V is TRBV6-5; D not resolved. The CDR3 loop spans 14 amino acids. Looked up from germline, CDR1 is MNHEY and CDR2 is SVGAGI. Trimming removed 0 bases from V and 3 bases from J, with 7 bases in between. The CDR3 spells CASSYSRQTDTQYF. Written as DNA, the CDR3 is TGTGCCAGCAGTTACTCGCGACAAACAGATACGCAGTATTTT.

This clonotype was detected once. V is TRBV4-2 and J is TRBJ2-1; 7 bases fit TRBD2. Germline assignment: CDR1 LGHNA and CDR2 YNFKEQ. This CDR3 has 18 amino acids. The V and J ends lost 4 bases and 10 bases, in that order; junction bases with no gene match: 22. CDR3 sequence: CASSPRDGLGKVQTEQFF. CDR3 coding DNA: TGTGCCAGCAGCCCGAGAGACGGACTAGGGAAAGTACAAACGGAGCAGTTCTTC.

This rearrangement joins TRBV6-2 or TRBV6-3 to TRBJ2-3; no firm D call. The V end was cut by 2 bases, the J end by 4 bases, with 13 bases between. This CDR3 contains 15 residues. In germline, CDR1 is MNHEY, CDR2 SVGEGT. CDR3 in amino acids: CASSYGDGWADTQYF. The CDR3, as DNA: TGTGCCAGCAGTTACGGAGACGGATGGGCAGATACGCAGTATTTT.

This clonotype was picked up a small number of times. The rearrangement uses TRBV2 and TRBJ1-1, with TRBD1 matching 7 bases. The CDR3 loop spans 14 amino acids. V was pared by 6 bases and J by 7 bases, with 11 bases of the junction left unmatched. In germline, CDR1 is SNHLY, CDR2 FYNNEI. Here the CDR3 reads CASSSTGRKGEAFF. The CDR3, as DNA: TGTGCCAGCAGCTCGACAGGGCGTAAGGGTGAAGCTTTCTTT.

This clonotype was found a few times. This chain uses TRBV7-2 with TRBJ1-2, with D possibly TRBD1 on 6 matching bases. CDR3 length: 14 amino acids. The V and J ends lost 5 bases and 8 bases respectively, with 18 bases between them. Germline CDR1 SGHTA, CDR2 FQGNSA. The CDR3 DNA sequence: TGTGCCAGCAGCCGACGGTCAGGGGATACAGGCTACACCTTC. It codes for CASSRRSGDTGYTF.

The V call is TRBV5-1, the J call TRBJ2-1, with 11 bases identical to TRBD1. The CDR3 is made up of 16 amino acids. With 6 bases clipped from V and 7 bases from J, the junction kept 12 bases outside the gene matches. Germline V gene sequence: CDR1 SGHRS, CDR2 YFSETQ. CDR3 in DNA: TGCGCCAGCACCGCATTGGGACAGGGGGTAGGGAATGAGCAGTTCTTC. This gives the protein CASTALGQGVGNEQFF.

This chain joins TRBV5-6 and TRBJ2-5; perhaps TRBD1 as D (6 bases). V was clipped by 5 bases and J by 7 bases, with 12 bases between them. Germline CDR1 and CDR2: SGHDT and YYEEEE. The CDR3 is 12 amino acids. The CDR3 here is CASRDSHRTQYF. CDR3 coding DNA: TGTGCCAGCAGGGACAGTCACCGGACCCAGTACTTC.

Written as DNA, the CDR3 is TGTGCCAGCAGCCGCGGGACGGAACAAGGCTACACCTTC. The encoded protein is CASSRGTEQGYTF. This chain uses TRBV7-2 with TRBJ1-2; maybe TRBD1 (5 bases). Trimming shortened V by 5 bases and J by 8 bases, and 15 bases separated the two germline ends. In germline, CDR1 is SGHTA, CDR2 FQGNSA. The CDR3 sequence is 13 residues long.

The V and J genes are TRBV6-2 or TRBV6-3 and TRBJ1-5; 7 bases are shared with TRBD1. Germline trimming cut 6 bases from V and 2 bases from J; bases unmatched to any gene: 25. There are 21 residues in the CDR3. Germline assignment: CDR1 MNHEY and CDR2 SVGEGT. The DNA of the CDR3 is TGTGCCAGCAGAGAAAATAGACCCAAACGAGATGGGACAGTCCGCAATCAGCCCCAGCATTTT. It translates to CASRENRPKRDGTVRNQPQHF.

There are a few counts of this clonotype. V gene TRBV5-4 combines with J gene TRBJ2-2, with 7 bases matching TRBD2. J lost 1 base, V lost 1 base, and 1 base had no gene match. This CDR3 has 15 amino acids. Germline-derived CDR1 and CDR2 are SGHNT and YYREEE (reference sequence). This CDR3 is CASSLPSGNTGELFF. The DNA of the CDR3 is TGTGCCAGCAGCTTGCCTAGCGGGAACACCGGGGAGCTGTTTTTT. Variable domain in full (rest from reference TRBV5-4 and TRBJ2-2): ETGVTQSPTHLIKTRGQQVTLRCSSQSGHNTVSWYQQALGQGPQFIFQYYREEENGRGNFPPRFSGLQFPNYSSELNVNALELDDSALYLCASSLPSGNTGELFFGEGSRLTVL.

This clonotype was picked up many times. The CDR3 here is CASSPDRQETQYF. The CDR3 region has the DNA TGTGCCAGCTCTCCTGACAGGCAAGAGACCCAGTACTTC. The V call is TRBV18, the J call TRBJ2-5; D may be TRBD1 (6 bases). The CDR3 is made up of 13 amino acids. V was cut by 6 bases and J by 2 bases, with 10 bases left in between. CDR1 KGHSH and CDR2 LQKENI come from the germline V gene.

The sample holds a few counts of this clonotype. CDR3 amino acids: CASSTAGTGNYEQYV. The CDR3 DNA sequence: TGTGCCAGCAGCACTGCCGGGACAGGCAATTACGAGCAGTACGTC. The chain recombines TRBV7-2 with TRBJ2-7; TRBD1 aligns across 8 bases. Germline V lookup: CDR1 SGHTA, CDR2 FQGNSA. With 5 bases clipped from V and 4 bases from J, the junction kept 10 bases outside the gene matches. This CDR3 region has 15 residues.

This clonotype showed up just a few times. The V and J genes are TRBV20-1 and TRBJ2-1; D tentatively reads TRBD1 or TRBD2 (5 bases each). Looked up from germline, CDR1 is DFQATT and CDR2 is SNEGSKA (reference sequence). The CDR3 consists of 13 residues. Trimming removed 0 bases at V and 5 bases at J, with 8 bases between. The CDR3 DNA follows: TGCAGTGCTAGAGAATTGGGGGACAATGAGCAGTTCTTC. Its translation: CSARELGDNEQFF.